The 12 T cell receptor beta chains below all came from one sample that was sequenced in a study of cytomegalovirus exposure and HLA in healthy donors. A multiplex PCR was run with 60 Vbeta primers and 13 Jbeta primers. Here immunoSEQ multiplex PCR was the method, and the copy in TCRdb shows in-frame clones only, minus some. Of 95,000 to 110,000 clones in the sample, 60% to 75% are singletons; the top ten hold 6.5% to 8.5%. The specimen sequenced was PBMCs. The receptor source for this set is a man aged 25-40 years in good health and CMV-seronegative.

This chain connects TRBV5-6 to TRBJ1-2; TRBD1 might be the D (5 bases). Trimming shortened V by 4 bases and J by 8 bases, and 15 bases separated the two germline ends. The CDR3 runs to 13 residues. Germline loops: CDR1 SGHDT, CDR2 YYEEEE. The CDR3 nucleotides read TGTGCCAGCAGCACCGGGGGGTCACAAGGCTACACCTTC. Encoded protein: CASSTGGSQGYTF.

This sequence joins TRBV29-1 and TRBJ2-1, with TRBD1 matching over 12 bases. The CDR3 is made up of 13 amino acids. CDR1 is SQVTM, CDR2 ANQGSEA, per germline. The J segment lost 6 bases and the V segment lost 6 bases, leaving 3 bases of the junction unmatched. The CDR3 sequence: CSVGQGARNEQFF. The CDR3 DNA sequence: TGCAGCGTGGGACAGGGGGCGCGCAATGAGCAGTTCTTC.

J is TRBJ2-5 and V is TRBV19, with TRBD2 matching 9 bases. Trimming removed 5 bases from V and 1 base from J; junction bases left unmatched: 14. The V gene's germline CDR1 is LNHDA and CDR2 SQIVND (reference sequence). This CDR3 is built from 18 residues. The CDR3 DNA reads TGTGCCAGTAGTTCCGGGAAGCGGGGGGAAAGAGGCCAAGAGACCCAGTACTTC. Protein sequence: CASSSGKRGERGQETQYF.

The rearrangement uses TRBV6-1 and TRBJ1-1, with TRBD1 matching 7 bases. Germline values: CDR1 MNHNS, CDR2 SASEGT. CDR3 length equals 13 residues. V trimming: 6 bases; J trimming: 6 bases; junction bases outside the gene matches: 7. DNA of the CDR3: TGTGCCAGCAGGCAGGGGGGCGGCCCTGAAGCTTTCTTT. It encodes CASRQGGGPEAFF.

The V call is TRBV2, the J call TRBJ2-2, with D perhaps TRBD1 (5 bases). This CDR3 has 14 residues. The germline V gene has CDR1 SNHLY and CDR2 FYNNEI. Trimming left V 6 bases short and J 1 base short, with 9 bases between. CDR3 region: CASSPRVNTGELFF. The CDR3 DNA sequence: TGTGCCAGCAGCCCCAGGGTGAACACCGGGGAGCTGTTTTTT.

The gene calls are TRBV5-1 and TRBJ2-1, with TRBD2 matching over 13 bases. J gave up 6 bases and V 0 bases, and 9 bases lay outside the gene matches. CDR3 length: 18 residues. The germline V gene has CDR1 SGHRS and CDR2 YFSETQ. Written as DNA, the CDR3 is TGCGCCAGCAGCTTGGGGGGTGGACTAGCGGGAGTAAGCAATGAGCAGTTCTTC. It yields the protein CASSLGGGLAGVSNEQFF.

This chain links TRBV5-1 with TRBJ1-3; 8 positions match TRBD1. Looked up from germline, CDR1 is SGHRS and CDR2 is YFSETQ. Germline trimming cut 0 bases from V and 0 bases from J; bases unmatched to any gene: 5. This CDR3 has 17 residues. Written as DNA, the CDR3 is TGCGCCAGCAGCTTGGAGGGACAGGCTGTCTCTGGAAACACCATATATTTT. This gives the protein CASSLEGQAVSGNTIYF.

This clone was counted once. The CDR3 sequence is CSVRGGGGGYTF. The CDR3 DNA sequence: TGCAGCGTCCGGGGCGGGGGCGGTGGCTACACCTTC. J is TRBJ1-2 and V is TRBV29-1, with a weak D call TRBD1 (6 bases). The V end lost 6 bases, the J end lost 7 bases, and 15 bases lay between the germline ends. The CDR3 sequence is 12 residues long. Looked up from germline, CDR1 is SQVTM and CDR2 is ANQGSEA. The full variable domain, in which reference TRBV29-1 and TRBJ1-2 provide the parts outside the CDR3, is SAVISQKPSRDICQRGTSLTIQCQVDSQVTMMFWYRQQPGQSLTLIATANQGSEATYESGFVIDKFPISRPNLTFSTLTVSNMSPEDSSIYLCSVRGGGGGYTFGSGTRLTVV.

The J gene is TRBJ1-2, the V gene TRBV6-1; weak D call: TRBD1 (6 bases). This CDR3 has 16 amino acids. Trimming removed 2 bases at V and 8 bases at J, with 21 bases between. Per germline, CDR1 MNHNS and CDR2 SASEGT. The CDR3: CASSERGGTRGRGYTF. CDR3 nucleotides: TGTGCCAGCAGTGAACGAGGTGGGACCAGGGGTAGAGGCTACACCTTC.

The chain combines TRBV5-1 with TRBJ1-6; the match to TRBD1 covers 10 bases. Germline V gene sequence: CDR1 SGHRS, CDR2 YFSETQ. V lost 4 bases, J lost 10 bases, and 8 bases stayed unmatched. This CDR3 has 15 residues. CDR3 bases: TGCGCCAGCAGCACGACAGGGGGCGCACGCTCACCCCTCCACTTT. This sequence encodes CASSTTGGARSPLHF.

This chain uses TRBV7-2 with TRBJ2-3; tentatively, D is TRBD1 (5 bases). Germline CDR1 SGHTA, CDR2 FQGNSA. The CDR3 consists of 16 residues. The ends were cut back, 1 base at V and 2 bases at J, with 13 bases in the middle. In DNA form, the CDR3 reads TGTGCCAGCAGCTTAGTGACAGCGATTTACACAGATACGCAGTATTTT. It codes for CASSLVTAIYTDTQYF. Full variable domain (rest looked up from reference TRBV7-2 and TRBJ2-3): GAGVSQSPSNKVTEKGKDVELRCDPISGHTALYWYRQSLGQGLEFLIYFQGNSAPDKSGLPSDRFSAERTGGSVSTLTIQRTQQEDSAVYLCASSLVTAIYTDTQYFGPGTRLTVL.

This chain links TRBV19 with TRBJ1-2, with D possibly being TRBD1 (6 bases). Germline V lookup: CDR1 LNHDA, CDR2 SQIVND (reference sequence). Trimming left V 5 bases short and J 7 bases short, with 17 bases between. The CDR3 spans 14 residues. CDR3 nucleotide sequence: TGTGCCAGTAGTTTCCGCCCCGGGACATTTGGCTACACCTTC. Translation gives CASSFRPGTFGYTF.